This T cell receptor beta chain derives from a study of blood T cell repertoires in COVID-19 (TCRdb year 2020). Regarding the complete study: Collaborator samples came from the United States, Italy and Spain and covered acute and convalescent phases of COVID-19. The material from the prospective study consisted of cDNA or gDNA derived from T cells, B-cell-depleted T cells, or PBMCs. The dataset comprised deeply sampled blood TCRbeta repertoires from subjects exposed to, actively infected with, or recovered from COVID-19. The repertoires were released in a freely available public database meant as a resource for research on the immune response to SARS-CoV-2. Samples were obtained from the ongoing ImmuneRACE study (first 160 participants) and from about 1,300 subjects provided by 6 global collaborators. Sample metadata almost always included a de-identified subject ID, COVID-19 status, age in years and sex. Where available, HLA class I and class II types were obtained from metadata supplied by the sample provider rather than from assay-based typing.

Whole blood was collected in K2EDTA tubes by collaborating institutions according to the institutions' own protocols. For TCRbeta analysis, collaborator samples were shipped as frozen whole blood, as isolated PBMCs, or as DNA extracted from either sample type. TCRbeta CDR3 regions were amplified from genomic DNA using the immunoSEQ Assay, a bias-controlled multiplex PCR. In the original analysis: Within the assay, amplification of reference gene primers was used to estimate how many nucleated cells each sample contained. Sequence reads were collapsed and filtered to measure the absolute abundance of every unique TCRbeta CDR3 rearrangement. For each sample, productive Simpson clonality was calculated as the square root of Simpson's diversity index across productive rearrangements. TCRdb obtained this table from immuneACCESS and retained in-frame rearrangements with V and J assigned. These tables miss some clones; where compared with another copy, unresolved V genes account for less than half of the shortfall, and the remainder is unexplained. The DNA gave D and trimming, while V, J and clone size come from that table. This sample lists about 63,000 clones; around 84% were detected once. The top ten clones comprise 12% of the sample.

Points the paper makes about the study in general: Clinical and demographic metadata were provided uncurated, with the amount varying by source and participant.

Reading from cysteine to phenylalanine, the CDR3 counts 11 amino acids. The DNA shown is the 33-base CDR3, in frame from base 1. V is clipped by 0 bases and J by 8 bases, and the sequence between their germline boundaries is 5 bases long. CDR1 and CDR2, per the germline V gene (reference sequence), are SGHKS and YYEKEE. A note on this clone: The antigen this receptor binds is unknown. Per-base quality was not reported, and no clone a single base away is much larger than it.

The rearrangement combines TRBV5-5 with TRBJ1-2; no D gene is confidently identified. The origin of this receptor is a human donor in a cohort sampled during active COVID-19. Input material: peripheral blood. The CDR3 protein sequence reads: CASSLGLGYTF. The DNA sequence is TGTGCCAGCAGCTTGGGGCTGGGCTACACCTTC.